This note documents a single T cell receptor beta chain sequence. Unique molecular identifiers were built into the TCRbeta library. TCRdb re-derived calls from the PCR reads in MiXCR, one entry per CDR3 protein. The sample carries nearly 400,000 distinct CDR3 sequences, about a fifth recorded once. The data stem from a study of T-cell reconstitution after alpha-beta-depleted transplantation in children. This CDR3 has 18 residues. The trim removed 5 bases at V and 4 bases at J, leaving 9 bases unmatched. The germline V gene has CDR1 KGHDR and CDR2 SFDVKD. Sequencing used PBMCs from the stem cell graft donor, obtained from the stem cell graft. The clonotype comes from a human donor who donated a stem cell graft to a child with acute myeloid leukemia. The chain links TRBV24-1 to TRBJ2-2, with TRBD2 identical over 13 bases. The CDR3 sequence: CATSARGLAGVRTGELFF. CDR3 in DNA: TGTGCCACCAGTGCCCGCGGACTAGCGGGAGTCCGCACCGGGGAGCTGTTTTTT.